This TCR beta chain was recovered during a study of post-analysis software for immune sequencing data. The overall study: Courses of disease covered relapsing-remitting, secondary progressive and progressive-relapsing multiple sclerosis. Whole-study results and caveats: Diversity measured as normalized Chao1 was significantly lower in multiple sclerosis patients than in controls. Higher frequency in patients than in controls was seen for several TRBV segments, with TRBV5-6, TRBV5-1 and TRBV20-1 among them. Samples made in the same batch grouped tightly together by F measure.

Germline CDR1 reads SGHRS; CDR2 reads YFSETQ. Trimming took 2 bases from V and 0 from J; bases not matched to a gene: 2. This CDR3 has 15 amino acids. Concerning this clonotype: Its target is not known.

Tagging with unique molecular identifiers was a feature of the TCR beta cDNA libraries. Some 540,000 cDNA molecules were obtained from around 1 to 9.1 million T cells. A single record per CDR3 protein comes from TCRdb applying MiXCR to the PCR reads. The data hold hundreds of thousands of distinct CDR3 sequences, with 44% observed a single time. Sample: blood. V is TRBV5-1 and J is TRBJ2-1; 7 positions agree with TRBD1. The clonotype comes from a girl aged 5-17 years with multiple sclerosis. The CDR3 reads CASSFRDSSYNEQFF. CDR3 DNA: TGCGCCAGCAGCTTTAGGGACAGCTCCTACAATGAGCAGTTCTTC.